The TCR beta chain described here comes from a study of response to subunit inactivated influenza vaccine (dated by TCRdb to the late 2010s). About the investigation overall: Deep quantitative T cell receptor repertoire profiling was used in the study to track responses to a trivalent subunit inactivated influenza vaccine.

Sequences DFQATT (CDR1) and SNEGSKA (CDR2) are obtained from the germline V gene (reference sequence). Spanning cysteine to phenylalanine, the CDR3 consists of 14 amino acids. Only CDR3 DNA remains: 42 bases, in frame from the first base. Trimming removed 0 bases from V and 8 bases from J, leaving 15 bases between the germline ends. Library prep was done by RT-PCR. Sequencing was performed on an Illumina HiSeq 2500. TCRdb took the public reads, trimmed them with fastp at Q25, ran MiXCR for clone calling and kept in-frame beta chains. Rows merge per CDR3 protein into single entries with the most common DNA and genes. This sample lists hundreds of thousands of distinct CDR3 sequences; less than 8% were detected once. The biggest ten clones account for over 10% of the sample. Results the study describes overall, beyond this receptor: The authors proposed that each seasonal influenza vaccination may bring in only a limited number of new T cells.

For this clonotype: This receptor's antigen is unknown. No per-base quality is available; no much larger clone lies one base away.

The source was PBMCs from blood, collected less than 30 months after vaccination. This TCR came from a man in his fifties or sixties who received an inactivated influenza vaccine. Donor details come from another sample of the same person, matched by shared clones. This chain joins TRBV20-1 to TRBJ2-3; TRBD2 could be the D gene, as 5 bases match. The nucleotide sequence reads TGCAGTGCTAGAGATACGAGGGAGATTGTTACGCAGTATTTT. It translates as CSARDTREIVTQYF.